This T cell receptor beta chain derives from a study of T cell responses to AZD1222 COVID-19 vaccine. TCRdb keeps only in-frame clones here, not all; method: immunoSEQ multiplex PCR. The table records approximately 150,000 clones, roughly 87% of them present only once. This CDR3 region has 16 residues. Trimming shortened V by 0 bases and J by 4 bases, and 16 bases separated the two germline ends. Looked up from germline, CDR1 is LGHNA and CDR2 is YNFKEQ. The specimen was peripheral blood, collected 28 days after the second AZD1222 dose. This chain connects TRBV4-2 to TRBJ2-7; no definite D call. The clonotype comes from an adult who received the AZD1222 COVID-19 vaccine. The CDR3 is CASSQEQEIVVYEQYF. CDR3 DNA: TGTGCCAGCAGCCAAGAGCAGGAGATAGTAGTTTACGAGCAGTACTTC.